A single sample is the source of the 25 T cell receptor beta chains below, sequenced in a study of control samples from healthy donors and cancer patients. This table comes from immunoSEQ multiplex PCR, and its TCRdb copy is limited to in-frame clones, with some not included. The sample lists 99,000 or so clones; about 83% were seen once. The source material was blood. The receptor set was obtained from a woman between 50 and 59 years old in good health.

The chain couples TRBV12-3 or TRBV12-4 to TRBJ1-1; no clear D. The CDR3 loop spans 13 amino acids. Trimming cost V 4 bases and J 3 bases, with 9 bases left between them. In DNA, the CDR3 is TGTGCCAGCAGTTGGAGGGTGTACACTGAAGCTTTCTTT. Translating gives CASSWRVYTEAFF.

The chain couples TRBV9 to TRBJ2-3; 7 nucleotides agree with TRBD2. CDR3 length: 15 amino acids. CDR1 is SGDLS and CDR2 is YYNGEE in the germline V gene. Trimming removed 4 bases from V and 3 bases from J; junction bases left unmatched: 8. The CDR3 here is CASSLRGGLTDTQYF. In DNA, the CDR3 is TGTGCCAGCAGCTTACGCGGGGGACTGACAGATACGCAGTATTTT. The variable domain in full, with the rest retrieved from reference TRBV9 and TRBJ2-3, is DSGVTQTPKHLITATGQRVTLRCSPRSGDLSVYWYQQSLDQGLQFLIQYYNGEERAKGNILERFSAQQFPDLHSELNLSSLELGDSALYFCASSLRGGLTDTQYFGPGTRLTVL.

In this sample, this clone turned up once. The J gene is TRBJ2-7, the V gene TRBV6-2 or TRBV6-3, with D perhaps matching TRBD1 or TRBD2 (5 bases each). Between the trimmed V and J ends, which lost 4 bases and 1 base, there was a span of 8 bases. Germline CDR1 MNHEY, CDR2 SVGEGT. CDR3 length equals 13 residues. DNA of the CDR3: TGTGCCAGCAGTTGGGACGGTTCCTACGAGCAGTACTTC. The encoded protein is CASSWDGSYEQYF.

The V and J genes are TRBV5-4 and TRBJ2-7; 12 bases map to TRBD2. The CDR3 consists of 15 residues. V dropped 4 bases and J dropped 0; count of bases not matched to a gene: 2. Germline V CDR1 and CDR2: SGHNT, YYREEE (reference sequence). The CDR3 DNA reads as TGTGCCAGCAGCGTGGGACTAGCGGGCTCCTACGAGCAGTACTTC. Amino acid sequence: CASSVGLAGSYEQYF. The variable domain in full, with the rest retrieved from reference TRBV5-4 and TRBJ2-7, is ETGVTQSPTHLIKTRGQQVTLRCSSQSGHNTVSWYQQALGQGPQFIFQYYREEENGRGNFPPRFSGLQFPNYSSELNVNALELDDSALYLCASSVGLAGSYEQYFGPGTRLTVT.

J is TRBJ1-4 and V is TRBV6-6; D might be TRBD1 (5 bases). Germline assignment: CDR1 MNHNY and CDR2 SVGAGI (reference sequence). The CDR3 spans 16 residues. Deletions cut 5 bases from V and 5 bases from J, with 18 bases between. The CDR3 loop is CASSRMVGGPNEKLFF. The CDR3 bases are TGTGCCAGCAGTCGAATGGTGGGGGGACCCAATGAAAAACTGTTTTTT.

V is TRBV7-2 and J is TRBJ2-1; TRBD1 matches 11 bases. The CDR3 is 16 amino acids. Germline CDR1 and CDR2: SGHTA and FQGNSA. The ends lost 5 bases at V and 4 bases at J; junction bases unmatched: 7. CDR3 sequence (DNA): TGTGCCAGCAGCCTAACCGGGACAGGGGGTTACAATGAGCAGTTCTTC. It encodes CASSLTGTGGYNEQFF. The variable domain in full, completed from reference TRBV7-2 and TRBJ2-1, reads GAGVSQSPSNKVTEKGKDVELRCDPISGHTALYWYRQSLGQGLEFLIYFQGNSAPDKSGLPSDRFSAERTGGSVSTLTIQRTQQEDSAVYLCASSLTGTGGYNEQFFGPGTRLTVL.

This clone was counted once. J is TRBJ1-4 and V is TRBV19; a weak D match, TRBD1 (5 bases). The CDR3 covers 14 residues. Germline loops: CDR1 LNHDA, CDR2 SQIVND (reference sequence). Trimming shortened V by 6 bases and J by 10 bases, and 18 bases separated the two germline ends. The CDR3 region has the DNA TGTGCCAGTAGACTCAGGGTAGTGGATGGAAAACTGTTTTTT. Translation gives CASRLRVVDGKLFF.

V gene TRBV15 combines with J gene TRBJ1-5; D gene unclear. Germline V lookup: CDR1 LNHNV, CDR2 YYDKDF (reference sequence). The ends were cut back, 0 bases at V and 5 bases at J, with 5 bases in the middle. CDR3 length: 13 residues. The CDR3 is CATSRDQDQPQHF. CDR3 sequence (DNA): TGTGCCACCAGCAGAGACCAGGATCAGCCCCAGCATTTT.

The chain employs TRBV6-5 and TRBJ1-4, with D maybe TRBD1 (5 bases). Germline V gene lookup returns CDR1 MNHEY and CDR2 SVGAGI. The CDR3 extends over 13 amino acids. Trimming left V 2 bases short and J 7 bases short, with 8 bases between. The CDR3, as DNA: TGTGCCAGCAGTTACGGGAGGGGTGAAAAACTGTTTTTT. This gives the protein CASSYGRGEKLFF.

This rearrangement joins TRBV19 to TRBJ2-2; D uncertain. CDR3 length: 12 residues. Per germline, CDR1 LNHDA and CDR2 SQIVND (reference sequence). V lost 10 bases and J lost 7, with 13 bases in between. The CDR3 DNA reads TGTGCCACCGAAATCGGGTTCGGGGAGCTGTTTTTT. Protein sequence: CATEIGFGELFF.

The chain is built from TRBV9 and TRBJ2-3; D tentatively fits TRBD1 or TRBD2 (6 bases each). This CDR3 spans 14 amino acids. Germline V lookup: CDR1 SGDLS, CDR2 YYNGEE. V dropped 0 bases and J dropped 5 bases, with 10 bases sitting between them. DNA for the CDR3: TGTGCCAGCAGCGTAGTAGGGGGGCAAGATACGCAGTATTTT. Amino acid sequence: CASSVVGGQDTQYF.

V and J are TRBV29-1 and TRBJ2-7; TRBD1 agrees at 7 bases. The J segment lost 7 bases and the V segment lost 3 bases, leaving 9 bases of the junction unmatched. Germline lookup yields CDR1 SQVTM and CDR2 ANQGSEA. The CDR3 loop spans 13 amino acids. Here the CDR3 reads CSVERSQGVEQYF. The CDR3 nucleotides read TGCAGCGTTGAGAGGTCTCAGGGGGTTGAGCAGTACTTC.

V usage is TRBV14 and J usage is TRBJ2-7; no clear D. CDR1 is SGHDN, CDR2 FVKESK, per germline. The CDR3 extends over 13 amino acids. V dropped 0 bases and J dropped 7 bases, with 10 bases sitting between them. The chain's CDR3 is CASSQDRLREQYF. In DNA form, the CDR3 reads TGTGCCAGCAGCCAAGATCGACTGCGGGAGCAGTACTTC.

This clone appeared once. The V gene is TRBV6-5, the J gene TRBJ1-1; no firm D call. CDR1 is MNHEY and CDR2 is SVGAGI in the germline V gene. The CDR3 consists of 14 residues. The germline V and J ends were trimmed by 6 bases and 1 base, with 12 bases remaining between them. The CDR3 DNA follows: TGTGCCAGCAGCATGGGAGCCACGAACACTGAAGCTTTCTTT. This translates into CASSMGATNTEAFF.

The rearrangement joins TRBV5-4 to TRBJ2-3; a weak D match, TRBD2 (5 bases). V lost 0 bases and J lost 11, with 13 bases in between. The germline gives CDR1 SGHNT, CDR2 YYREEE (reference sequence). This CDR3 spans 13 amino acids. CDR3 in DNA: TGTGCCAGCAGCTTGGGCCCATCAGGAGGGCAGTATTTT. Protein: CASSLGPSGGQYF.

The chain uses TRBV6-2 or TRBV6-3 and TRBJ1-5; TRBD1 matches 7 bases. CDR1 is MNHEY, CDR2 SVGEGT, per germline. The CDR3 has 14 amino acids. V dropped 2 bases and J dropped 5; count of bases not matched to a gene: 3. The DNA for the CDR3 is TGTGCCAGCAGTTACGTCGGGACAGATCAGCCCCAGCATTTT. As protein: CASSYVGTDQPQHF.

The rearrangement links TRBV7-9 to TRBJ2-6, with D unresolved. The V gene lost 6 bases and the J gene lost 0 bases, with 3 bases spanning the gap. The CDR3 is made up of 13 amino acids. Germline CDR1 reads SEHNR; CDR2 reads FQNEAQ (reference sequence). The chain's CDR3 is CASRDSGANVLTF. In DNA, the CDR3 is TGTGCCAGCAGGGACTCTGGGGCCAACGTCCTGACTTTC.

DNA for the CDR3: TGTGCCAGCAGTTTACTAGGGACAGGGAAGGGATCTGGGGCCAACGTCCTGACTTTC. Amino acids: CASSLLGTGKGSGANVLTF. The rearrangement uses TRBV27 and TRBJ2-6; 9 bases match TRBD1. The CDR3 has 19 residues. The V gene end was trimmed by 2 bases and the J gene end by 1 base; junction bases not matched to a gene: 9. The V gene's germline CDR1 is MNHEY and CDR2 SMNVEV (reference sequence).

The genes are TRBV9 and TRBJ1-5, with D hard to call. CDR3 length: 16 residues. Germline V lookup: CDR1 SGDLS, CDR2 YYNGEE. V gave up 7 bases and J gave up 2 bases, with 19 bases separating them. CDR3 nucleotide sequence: TGTGCCAGCGCAAAAAGGGAGGGTTCGGGCAATCAGCCCCAGCATTTT. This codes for CASAKREGSGNQPQHF.

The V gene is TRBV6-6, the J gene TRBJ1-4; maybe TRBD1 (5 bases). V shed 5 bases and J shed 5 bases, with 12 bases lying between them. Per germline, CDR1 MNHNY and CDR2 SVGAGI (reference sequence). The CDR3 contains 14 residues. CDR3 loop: CASSNGALNEKLFF. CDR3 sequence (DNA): TGTGCCAGCAGTAACGGGGCCTTAAATGAAAAACTGTTTTTT.

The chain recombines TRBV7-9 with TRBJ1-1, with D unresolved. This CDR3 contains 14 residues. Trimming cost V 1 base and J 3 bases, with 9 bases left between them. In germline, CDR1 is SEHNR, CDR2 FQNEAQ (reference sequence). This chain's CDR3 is CASSLVAGYTEAFF. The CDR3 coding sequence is TGTGCCAGCAGCTTAGTCGCGGGGTACACTGAAGCTTTCTTT.

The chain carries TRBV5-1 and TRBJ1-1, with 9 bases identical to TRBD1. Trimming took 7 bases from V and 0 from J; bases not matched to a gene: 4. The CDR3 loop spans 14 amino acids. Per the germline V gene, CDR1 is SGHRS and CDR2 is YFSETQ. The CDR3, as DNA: TGCGCCAGCGGGGGACAGGGTTTGAACACTGAAGCTTTCTTT. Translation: CASGGQGLNTEAFF.

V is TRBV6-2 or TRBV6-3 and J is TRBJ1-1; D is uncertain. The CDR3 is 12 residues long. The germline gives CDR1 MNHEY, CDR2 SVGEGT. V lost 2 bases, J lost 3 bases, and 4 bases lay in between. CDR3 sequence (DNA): TGTGCCAGCAGTTACCTCGACACTGAAGCTTTCTTT. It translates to CASSYLDTEAFF.

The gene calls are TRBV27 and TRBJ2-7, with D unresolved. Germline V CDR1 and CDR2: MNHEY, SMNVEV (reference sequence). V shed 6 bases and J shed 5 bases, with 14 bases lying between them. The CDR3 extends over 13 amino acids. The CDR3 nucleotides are TGTGCCAGCAGACAATCCGGCCGGCACGAGCAGTACTTC. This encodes CASRQSGRHEQYF.

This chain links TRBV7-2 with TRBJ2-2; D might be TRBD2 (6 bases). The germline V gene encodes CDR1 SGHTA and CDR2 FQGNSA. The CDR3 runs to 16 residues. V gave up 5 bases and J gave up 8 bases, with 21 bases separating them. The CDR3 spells CASSPNRIAVAGELFF. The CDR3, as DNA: TGTGCCAGCAGCCCCAACCGGATAGCGGTCGCTGGGGAGCTGTTTTTT.